The 26 T cell receptor beta chains listed next were all sequenced from one sample in a study of blood T cell repertoires in COVID-19. Measured with immunoSEQ multiplex PCR; TCRdb has only the in-frame clones, and not every one. The sample consists of 90,000 to 120,000 clones, approximately 84% of them appearing once. The specimen was peripheral blood. Every receptor here comes from a human donor in a cohort sampled during active COVID-19.

This rearrangement joins TRBV5-1 to TRBJ2-1, with D hard to call. The CDR3 spans 13 residues. Trimming cost V 0 bases and J 6 bases, with 7 bases left between them. Germline CDR1 is SGHRS and CDR2 is YFSETQ. CDR3 nucleotides: TGCGCCAGCAGCTTGGCCGTGAGCAATGAGCAGTTCTTC. It encodes CASSLAVSNEQFF.

The chain carries TRBV18 and TRBJ2-5, with D possibly TRBD2 on 5 matching bases. CDR3 length: 14 amino acids. Germline values: CDR1 KGHSH, CDR2 LQKENI. With 3 bases removed from V and 2 bases from J, the gap between germline ends came to 10 bases. For the CDR3, the DNA is TGTGCCAGCTCACCCGGAGCGGTACAAGAGACCCAGTACTTC. Amino acid sequence: CASSPGAVQETQYF.

The J gene is TRBJ1-1, the V gene TRBV4-1, with unresolved D. CDR3 length equals 15 residues. V gave up 4 bases and J gave up 4 bases, with 16 bases separating them. CDR1 and CDR2 (germline): MGHRA, YSYEKL. CDR3 bases: TGCGCCAGCAGCCCCCGAGAATTGAAGATCACTGAAGCTTTCTTT. Translating gives CASSPRELKITEAFF.

V gene TRBV19 combines with J gene TRBJ1-5; no definite D call. Germline V gives CDR1 LNHDA, CDR2 SQIVND (reference sequence). Trimming cost V 3 bases and J 5 bases, with 8 bases left between them. CDR3 size: 13 residues. The CDR3 sequence is CASSIQRDQPQHF. The CDR3 DNA reads as TGTGCCAGTAGTATCCAGCGAGATCAGCCCCAGCATTTT.

The CDR3 DNA sequence: TGCGCCAGCAGCTCTCAGAGGTTAGAGACCCAGTACTTC. Protein: CASSSQRLETQYF. This rearrangement joins TRBV4-3 to TRBJ2-5; D not certain. Germline-derived CDR1 and CDR2 are LGHNA and YSLEER. Trimming pared 5 bases from V and 4 bases from J, leaving 11 bases between. The CDR3 sequence is 13 residues long.

A few counts support this clone. The chain links TRBV27 to TRBJ1-4, with D unclear. The germline V gene has CDR1 MNHEY and CDR2 SMNVEV (reference sequence). This CDR3 region has 14 residues. V shed 5 bases and J shed 6 bases, with 13 bases lying between them. The CDR3 DNA follows: TGTGCCAGCAGTAGACGGGCGGGGTATGAAAAACTGTTTTTT. Encoded protein: CASSRRAGYEKLFF.

The chain links TRBV27 to TRBJ2-2, with no clear D. The germline V and J ends were trimmed by 3 bases and 7 bases, with 12 bases remaining between them. The V gene's germline CDR1 is MNHEY and CDR2 SMNVEV (reference sequence). The CDR3 consists of 14 residues. CDR3 region: CASSFLSTGGELFF. The CDR3, as DNA: TGTGCCAGCAGTTTCCTCTCGACGGGCGGGGAGCTGTTTTTT.

The chain uses TRBV12-3 or TRBV12-4 and TRBJ1-6, with TRBD1 matching 7 bases. J lost 5 bases, V lost 7 bases, and 2 bases had no gene match. CDR3 length equals 13 residues. The CDR3 sequence is CASTTGNNSPLHF. CDR3 DNA: TGTGCCAGCACGACAGGGAATAATTCACCCCTCCACTTT.

The chain is built from TRBV29-1 and TRBJ2-3; D is undetermined. Trimming left V 7 bases short and J 4 bases short, with 9 bases between. The CDR3 has 11 residues. Per the germline V gene, CDR1 is SQVTM and CDR2 is ANQGSEA. The chain's CDR3 is CSAGESDTQYF. CDR3 nucleotide sequence: TGCAGCGCAGGAGAATCAGATACGCAGTATTTT.

V gene TRBV7-8 combines with J gene TRBJ2-7, with D hard to call. Trimming took off 5 bases at V and 1 base at J, with 12 bases between the two ends. The CDR3 runs to 14 residues. Germline V CDR1 and CDR2: SGHVS, FQNEAQ. In DNA form, the CDR3 reads TGTGCCAGCAGCCCACGACGCGGATCCTACGAGCAGTACGTC. Its translation is CASSPRRGSYEQYV.

The chain links TRBV2 to TRBJ2-6, with a tentative D call TRBD2 (5 bases). Trimming took 8 bases from V and 0 from J, leaving 11 bases between them. Germline CDR1 is SNHLY and CDR2 is FYNNEI. This CDR3 is built from 15 residues. The CDR3 sequence is CASPKDSSGANVLTF. The CDR3 DNA follows: TGTGCCAGCCCCAAGGACTCCTCTGGGGCCAACGTCCTGACTTTC.

The chain uses TRBV5-1 and TRBJ2-7; tentative D call: TRBD1 (6 bases). CDR1 and CDR2 from the germline V gene are SGHRS and YFSETQ. The CDR3 is 14 residues long. Trimming removed 3 bases from V and 7 bases from J, with 17 bases in between. In nucleotides, the CDR3 is TGCGCCAGCAGCTCCCGTCCAGGGGACGAGGAGCAGTACTTC. Translating gives CASSSRPGDEEQYF. Looking up the rest from reference TRBV5-1 and TRBJ2-7 gives the full variable domain: KAGVTQTPRYLIKTRGQQVTLSCSPISGHRSVSWYQQTPGQGLQFLFEYFSETQRNKGNFPGRFSGRQFSNSRSEMNVSTLELGDSALYLCASSSRPGDEEQYFGPGTRLTVT.

This rearrangement joins TRBV4-1 to TRBJ2-1; 8 bases fit TRBD2. This CDR3 is built from 17 residues. V was clipped by 1 base and J by 6 bases; unmatched bases: 11. In germline, CDR1 is MGHRA, CDR2 YSYEKL. CDR3 nucleotides: TGCGCCAGCAGCCAAGTGAGATTAGCGGGAACTGGCAATGAGCAGTTCTTC. Translating it yields CASSQVRLAGTGNEQFF.

This sequence joins TRBV30 and TRBJ2-3; TRBD2 matches 7 bases. CDR3 size: 13 residues. With 3 bases clipped from V and 2 bases from J, the junction kept 2 bases outside the gene matches. Germline loops: CDR1 GTSNPN, CDR2 SVGIG (reference sequence). The CDR3, as DNA: TGTGCCTGGAGCGGGGGGACCACAGATACGCAGTATTTT. Amino acid sequence: CAWSGGTTDTQYF.

This clone turned up a few times. The gene calls are TRBV7-9 and TRBJ2-1; 10 positions agree with TRBD2. J gave up 5 bases and V 5 bases, and 18 bases lay outside the gene matches. This CDR3 has 19 amino acids. CDR1 and CDR2 from the germline V gene are SEHNR and FQNEAQ (reference sequence). The DNA of the CDR3 is TGTGCCAGCAGCCTACGGAGGCTAGCGGGAGTTGGGATTGACAATGAGCAGTTCTTC. It codes for CASSLRRLAGVGIDNEQFF.

This chain links TRBV19 with TRBJ2-7; 7 bases map to TRBD1. Germline V gene sequence: CDR1 LNHDA, CDR2 SQIVND (reference sequence). After removal of 1 base from V and 0 bases from J, the junction contained 3 bases not matched to a gene. The CDR3 has 15 amino acids. The CDR3 here is CASSIGQGASYEQYF. The DNA of the CDR3 is TGTGCCAGTAGTATAGGACAGGGCGCCTCCTACGAGCAGTACTTC.

The chain couples TRBV18 to TRBJ2-7, with TRBD2 identical over 8 bases. J was trimmed by 3 bases and V by 2 bases; bases with no gene match: 6. Germline assignment: CDR1 KGHSH and CDR2 LQKENI. The CDR3 totals 15 residues. The DNA of the CDR3 is TGTGCCAGCTCACCAGGAGCAGCGGGAGACTACGAGCAGTACTTC. This gives the protein CASSPGAAGDYEQYF.

This clone came up a few times. V is TRBV28 and J is TRBJ2-7; 9 bases match TRBD2. Germline V lookup: CDR1 MDHEN, CDR2 SYDVKM. The CDR3 is 17 amino acids. V was clipped by 7 bases and J by 4 bases; unmatched bases: 17. The CDR3: CASTRAKTRLAAYEQYF. The DNA for the CDR3 is TGTGCCAGCACCCGCGCAAAGACCAGACTAGCGGCGTACGAGCAGTACTTC.

CDR3 residues: CASTQGQSTDTQYF. The CDR3 coding sequence is TGTGCTAGTACACAGGGGCAGAGCACAGATACGCAGTATTTT. The V and J genes are TRBV12-5 and TRBJ2-3, with TRBD1 matching over 7 bases. The CDR3 runs to 14 residues. Trimming removed 8 bases from V and 0 bases from J; junction bases left unmatched: 5. The V gene's germline CDR1 is LGHNT and CDR2 FRNRAP.

This chain joins TRBV12-5 and TRBJ1-3; D gene uncertain. Trimming took 1 base from V and 2 from J, leaving 12 bases between them. The CDR3 consists of 16 residues. The germline CDR1 and CDR2 sequences are LGHNT and FRNRAP. Here the CDR3 reads CASGLGRRVTGNTIYF. CDR3 bases: TGTGCTAGTGGTTTGGGCAGGAGGGTTACTGGAAACACCATATATTTT.

V and J are TRBV3-1 (or the pseudogene TRBV3-2) and TRBJ2-3, with D maybe TRBD1 (5 bases). Trimming stripped 4 bases from V and 4 bases from J, with 9 bases between. The CDR3 is made up of 13 amino acids. Germline CDR1 LGHDT, CDR2 YNNKEL (reference sequence). The CDR3 loop is CASSLGASDTQYF. In DNA form, the CDR3 reads TGTGCCAGCAGCCTAGGGGCGTCAGATACGCAGTATTTT.

The chain recombines TRBV27 with TRBJ2-7; tentative D call: TRBD1 (5 bases). Germline V lookup: CDR1 MNHEY, CDR2 SMNVEV (reference sequence). This CDR3 spans 15 amino acids. Trimming removed 8 bases at V and 3 bases at J, with 20 bases between. This CDR3 reads CASGRFGSRGYEQYF. Here the CDR3 DNA reads TGTGCCAGCGGACGTTTCGGATCAAGGGGCTACGAGCAGTACTTC.

The V and J genes are TRBV9 and TRBJ2-2, with D perhaps matching TRBD2 (5 bases). V lost 0 bases and J lost 6, with 6 bases in between. This CDR3 contains 13 residues. Germline V lookup: CDR1 SGDLS, CDR2 YYNGEE. The CDR3 loop reads CASSVGESGELFF. In DNA, the CDR3 is TGTGCCAGCAGCGTAGGGGAGTCCGGGGAGCTGTTTTTT.

The V call is TRBV9, the J call TRBJ1-1; 10 bases match TRBD1. The germline V gene has CDR1 SGDLS and CDR2 YYNGEE. Unmatched junction bases numbered 6, after V lost 3 bases and J lost 4 bases. CDR3 length: 15 residues. Written as DNA, the CDR3 is TGTGCCAGCAGCGGAGGACAGGGGGTTGCCACTGAAGCTTTCTTT. It translates to CASSGGQGVATEAFF.

This chain joins TRBV12-3 or TRBV12-4 and TRBJ2-1; no clear D. The CDR3 runs to 12 residues. V lost 6 bases, J lost 10 bases, and 13 bases lay in between. CDR3 sequence (DNA): TGTGCCAGCAGCCTCCAGATCAAGGAGCAGTTCTTC. It specifies CASSLQIKEQFF.

This chain links TRBV30 with TRBJ2-1; D is undetermined. CDR1 is GTSNPN, CDR2 SVGIG, per germline (reference sequence). V lost 4 bases to trimming and J lost 7 bases, with 8 bases between them. This CDR3 comprises 11 residues. As DNA, the CDR3 is TGTGCCTGGAACGAGGTAAATGAGCAGTTCTTC. Translating it yields CAWNEVNEQFF.